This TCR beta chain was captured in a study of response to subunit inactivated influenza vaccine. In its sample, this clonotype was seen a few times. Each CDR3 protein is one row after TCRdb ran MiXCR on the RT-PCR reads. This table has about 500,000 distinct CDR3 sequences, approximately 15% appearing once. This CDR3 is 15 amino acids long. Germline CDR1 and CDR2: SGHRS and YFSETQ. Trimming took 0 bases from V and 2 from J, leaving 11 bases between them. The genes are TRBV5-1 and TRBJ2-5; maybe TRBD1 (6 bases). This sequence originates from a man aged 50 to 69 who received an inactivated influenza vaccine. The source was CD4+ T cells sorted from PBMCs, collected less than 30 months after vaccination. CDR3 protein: CASSLVGTPQETQYF. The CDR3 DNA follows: TGCGCCAGCAGCTTGGTAGGGACACCACAAGAGACCCAGTACTTC.